The 10 T cell receptor beta chains in this list originate from one sample, sequenced in a study of blood T cell repertoires in COVID-19 (dated by TCRdb to 2020 to 2021). The protocol used for the library was the immunoSEQ multiplex PCR assay. As stored in TCRdb, this immuneACCESS dataset retains in-frame rearrangements with V and J assigned. A fraction of the clones does not appear; measured against another copy, unresolved V genes explain less than half of the discrepancy, and the remainder lacks a known reason. The sample records 400,000 to 550,000 clones, 70% to 90% of which are singletons. The leading ten clones occupy approximately 2% of the sample. The specimen was PBMCs or T cells enriched from blood (not recorded which). These receptors all come from a woman between 18 and 29 years old with acute COVID-19.

The chain recombines TRBV4-3 with TRBJ1-2; D is unresolved. Germline CDR1 LGHNA, CDR2 YSLEER. V was cut by 0 bases and J by 3 bases, with 14 bases left in between. The CDR3 runs to 16 residues. DNA of the CDR3: TGCGCCAGCAGCCAAGATGATAAATTTTCAGACTATGGCTACACCTTC. It specifies CASSQDDKFSDYGYTF.

The V call is TRBV5-4, the J call TRBJ2-3; D may be TRBD2 (5 bases). The germline V gene encodes CDR1 SGHNT and CDR2 YYREEE (reference sequence). V gave up 3 bases and J gave up 2 bases, with 10 bases separating them. The CDR3 has 14 amino acids. The CDR3 protein is CASSSQTTTDTQYF. DNA of the CDR3: TGTGCCAGCAGCTCCCAGACTACCACAGATACGCAGTATTTT.

This clone was counted a few times. This rearrangement joins TRBV12-3 or TRBV12-4 to TRBJ2-1; TRBD2 matches 7 bases. The CDR3 sequence is 11 residues long. The V and J ends lost 3 bases and 10 bases, in that order; junction bases with no gene match: 0. This chain's CDR3 is CASSLGGEQFF. CDR3 bases: TGTGCCAGCAGTTTGGGGGGGGAGCAGTTCTTC.

The chain recombines TRBV15 with TRBJ1-2; 8 bases match TRBD1. Trimming took 5 bases from V and 2 from J; bases not matched to a gene: 1. The CDR3 length is 13 residues. CDR1 LNHNV and CDR2 YYDKDF come from the germline V gene (reference sequence). CDR3 sequence (DNA): TGTGCCACCAGCGACAGGGGCAACTATGGCTACACCTTC. Protein product: CATSDRGNYGYTF. The entire variable domain, with the rest obtained from reference TRBV15 and TRBJ1-2, is as follows: DAMVIQNPRYQVTQFGKPVTLSCSQTLNHNVMYWYQQKSSQAPKLLFHYYDKDFNNEADTPDNFQSRRPNTSFCFLDIRSPGLGDTAMYLCATSDRGNYGYTFGSGTRLTVV.

The genes are TRBV5-1 and TRBJ1-4; no clear D. Looked up from germline, CDR1 is SGHRS and CDR2 is YFSETQ. CDR3 length equals 14 residues. Trimming stripped 0 bases from V and 8 bases from J, with 11 bases between. The CDR3 sequence: CASSLVGKREKLFF. The CDR3 region has the DNA TGCGCCAGCAGCTTGGTAGGAAAGCGGGAAAAACTGTTTTTT.

The V gene is TRBV28, the J gene TRBJ1-2; 10 bases map to TRBD1. Trimming at V came to 5 bases and at J to 4 bases, leaving 1 base not matched to a gene. This CDR3 comprises 13 residues. The V gene's germline CDR1 is MDHEN and CDR2 SYDVKM. Here the CDR3 reads CASSRTGGYGYTF. CDR3 bases: TGTGCCAGCAGTAGGACAGGGGGCTATGGCTACACCTTC.

Comments on this clone: Other DNA sequences in this sample translate to the same CDR3. The chain recombines TRBV7-2 with TRBJ2-2; TRBD1 agrees at 7 bases. This CDR3 has 14 amino acids. From germline, CDR1 is SGHTA and CDR2 FQGNSA. The trim removed 1 base at V and 7 bases at J, leaving 3 bases unmatched. DNA of the CDR3: TGTGCCAGCAGCTTAGGACAGGGTGGCGGGGAGCTGTTTTTT. It specifies CASSLGQGGGELFF.

V is TRBV10-2 and J is TRBJ2-7, with D maybe TRBD1 (6 bases). The CDR3 consists of 14 residues. The germline V gene has CDR1 WSHSY and CDR2 SAAADI. Trimming pared 0 bases from V and 3 bases from J, leaving 9 bases between. CDR3 bases: TGCGCCAGCAGTGAGTCAGCAGGGGTCTACGAGCAGTACTTC. Protein: CASSESAGVYEQYF.

The chain recombines TRBV2 with TRBJ2-1, with 12 positions matching TRBD2. V trimming: 7 bases; J trimming: 6 bases; junction bases outside the gene matches: 7. CDR3 length: 15 amino acids. Germline CDR1 and CDR2: SNHLY and FYNNEI. CDR3 sequence (DNA): TGTGCCAGCAACCTACTAGCGGGAGGTTTCAATGAGCAGTTCTTC. It codes for CASNLLAGGFNEQFF. The full variable domain, with the rest looked up from reference TRBV2 and TRBJ2-1, is EPEVTQTPSHQVTQMGQEVILRCVPISNHLYFYWYRQILGQKVEFLVSFYNNEISEKSEIFDDQFSVERPDGSNFTLKIRSTKLEDSAMYFCASNLLAGGFNEQFFGPGTRLTVL.

The rearrangement links TRBV7-9 to TRBJ1-2; D is perhaps TRBD1 (6 bases). There are 15 residues in the CDR3. The ends were cut back, 5 bases at V and 2 bases at J, with 15 bases in the middle. Germline V gene sequence: CDR1 SEHNR, CDR2 FQNEAQ (reference sequence). Here the CDR3 reads CASSTPGVENYGYTF. The CDR3 DNA reads TGTGCCAGCAGCACCCCAGGGGTAGAGAACTATGGCTACACCTTC.